These T cell receptor beta chains were read from a single sample in a study of blood T cell repertoires in COVID-19. Clones were sequenced by immunoSEQ multiplex PCR, and TCRdb holds only the in-frame ones, with some missing. In the table there are 100,000 to 150,000 clones, about 83% of which are singletons. The sequenced sample was peripheral blood. The receptors originated from a human donor in a cohort sampled during active COVID-19. Each CDR3 is given with its conserved first and last residue. The D gene is left open where the match is weak. Where a row states a size, it is once, few, many or the class of an expanded clone; other rows omit it.

13 | TRBJ2-5 | . | TRBV7-2 | . | CASSLRAPETQYF | TGTGCCAGCAGCTTACGCGCCCCAGAGACCCAGTACTTC
14 | TRBJ1-2 | TRBD1 | TRBV3-1/TRBV3-2 | once | CASRSRGTQGGYTF | TGTGCCAGCAGAAGCAGGGGGACTCAGGGGGGCTACACCTTC
16 | TRBJ1-4 | TRBD1 | TRBV18 | . | CASSQTGQAPNEKLFF | TGTGCCAGCTCTCAAACGGGACAGGCGCCTAATGAAAAACTGTTTTTT
17 | TRBJ1-1 | TRBD1 | TRBV11-2 | . | CASSSRGGGLMNTEAFF | TGTGCCAGCAGCTCCCGAGGGGGCGGGTTGATGAACACTGAAGCTTTCTTT
16 | TRBJ2-1 | . | TRBV7-2 | . | CASSLGPATSYNEQFF | TGTGCCAGCAGCTTAGGCCCCGCTACCTCCTACAATGAGCAGTTCTTC
17 | TRBJ2-7 | TRBD2 | TRBV5-1 | . | CASSLVSRTSGSYEQYF | TGCGCCAGCAGCTTGGTTTCCAGGACTAGCGGGAGTTACGAGCAGTACTTC
15 | TRBJ2-5 | TRBD1 | TRBV2 | . | CASTRDRRGQETQYF | TGTGCCAGCACTAGGGACAGGAGGGGCCAAGAGACCCAGTACTTC
13 | TRBJ2-1 | . | TRBV5-6 | once | CASSLFQAGEQFF | TGTGCCAGCAGCTTGTTTCAGGCAGGTGAGCAGTTCTTC
15 | TRBJ1-2 | . | TRBV19 | . | CASRSLSATVQGYTF | TGTGCCAGTCGGTCTCTGAGCGCTACTGTCCAGGGCTACACCTTC
15 | TRBJ1-1 | . | TRBV7-9 | . | CASRPRSAVNTEAFF | TGTGCCAGCAGACCGAGGTCAGCGGTGAACACTGAAGCTTTCTTT
12 | TRBJ2-7 | . | TRBV19 | few | CASGRHDYEQYF | TGTGCCAGTGGTAGACACGACTACGAGCAGTACTTC
15 | TRBJ1-1 | . | TRBV6-1 | . | CASSELRHLSAEAFF | TGTGCCAGCAGTGAACTCCGCCATCTAAGCGCTGAAGCTTTCTTT
13 | TRBJ2-1 | . | TRBV12-3/TRBV12-4 | . | CASSLRETNEQFF | TGTGCCAGCAGTTTACGGGAGACAAATGAGCAGTTCTTC
14 | TRBJ2-7 | . | TRBV5-1 | . | CASSLKTGDYEQYF | TGCGCCAGCAGCTTGAAAACAGGAGACTACGAGCAGTACTTC
14 | TRBJ2-2 | . | TRBV19 | . | CASFPTGTPGELFF | TGTGCCAGTTTTCCCACAGGGACCCCCGGGGAGCTGTTTTTT
13 | TRBJ2-7 | . | TRBV6-2/TRBV6-3 | . | CASSPTASYEQYF | TGTGCCAGCAGTCCGACAGCCTCCTACGAGCAGTACTTC
16 | TRBJ2-7 | TRBD2 | TRBV10-3 | . | CAISEGLAGVTYEQYF | TGTGCCATCAGTGAAGGACTAGCGGGAGTAACCTACGAGCAGTACTTC
13 | TRBJ2-4 | . | TRBV3-1/TRBV3-2 | . | CASSQALQGVRYF | TGTGCCAGCAGCCAAGCACTCCAAGGGGTACGATACTTC
15 | TRBJ2-7 | TRBD1 | TRBV5-1 | . | CASSLSSGTGAEQYF | TGCGCCAGCAGCTTGAGTAGTGGGACAGGGGCCGAGCAGTACTTC
16 | TRBJ2-1 | TRBD2 | TRBV9 | . | CASSVDSGSRANEQFF | TGTGCCAGCAGCGTGGATAGCGGGAGTAGAGCCAATGAGCAGTTCTTC
17 | TRBJ2-1 | TRBD2 | TRBV7-2 | . | CASSSGRVGGVYNEQFF | TGTGCCAGCAGCTCCGGTCGAGTGGGGGGGGTCTACAATGAGCAGTTCTTC
14 | TRBJ2-5 | TRBD1 | TRBV5-1 | . | CASSPGTAQETQYF | TGCGCCAGCAGCCCGGGGACAGCCCAAGAGACCCAGTACTTC
14 | TRBJ2-1 | . | TRBV15 | . | CATSRGQVRNEQFF | TGTGCCACCAGCAGAGGTCAGGTTAGAAATGAGCAGTTCTTC
15 | TRBJ2-7 | TRBD2 | TRBV7-2 | . | CASSSGLGIPYEQYF | TGTGCCAGCAGCTCGGGACTAGGAATTCCCTACGAGCAGTACTTC
15 | TRBJ1-6 | TRBD1 | TRBV2 | few | CASSVQDRGEGPLHF | TGTGCCAGCAGTGTTCAGGACAGGGGGGAGGGACCCCTCCACTTT
16 | TRBJ2-7 | . | TRBV11-2 | once | CASSLEPGDSTYEQYF | TGTGCCAGCAGCTTAGAGCCCGGGGACTCCACCTACGAGCAGTACTTC
14 | TRBJ1-5 | TRBD1 | TRBV7-2 | . | CASSVNRGFQPQHF | TGTGCCAGCAGCGTAAACAGGGGGTTTCAGCCCCAGCATTTT
17 | TRBJ1-1 | TRBD1 | TRBV5-1 | . | CASSLAGTGFLNTEAFF | TGCGCCAGCAGCTTGGCGGGGACAGGGTTCCTGAACACTGAAGCTTTCTTT